The rows below give T cell receptor beta chains drawn from one sample of a study of cytomegalovirus exposure and HLA in healthy donors. Some clones are missing from TCRdb's copy, which holds only in-frame ones; the method was immunoSEQ multiplex PCR. The sample includes over 100,000 clones, 88% of them seen just once. Specimen: PBMCs. Receptors were obtained from a woman between 18 and 29 years old in good health and CMV-seropositive. CDR3s include the opening cysteine and the closing phenylalanine or tryptophan. A D gene is named only where the DNA matches it firmly. Not all rows give a size; the values are once, few, many and, for expanded clones, a class.

DNA,CDR3,V,J,size,D
TGTGCCAGCAGCTTAACGGCGGGAGCGGGTCAAGATACGCAGTATTTT,CASSLTAGAGQDTQYF,TRBV13,TRBJ2-3,-,TRBD2
TGTGCCACCAGCAGAGATCGGCTAGCGGGAGTATATGAGCAGTTCTTC,CATSRDRLAGVYEQFF,TRBV15,TRBJ2-1,-,TRBD2
TGTGCCAGCAGCTTATATCCGGGCACTAGCGGGGTGGATGAGCAGTTCTTC,CASSLYPGTSGVDEQFF,TRBV7-9,TRBJ2-1,-,TRBD2
TGTGCCAGCAGTTTGAGGGATAGCAATCAGCCCCAGCATTTT,CASSLRDSNQPQHF,TRBV27,TRBJ1-5,-,-
TGTGCCAGCAGGTTCGGTAGCAGGAACACTGAAGCTTTCTTT,CASRFGSRNTEAFF,TRBV6-6,TRBJ1-1,-,-
TGCGCCAGCAGCCAAACGGGGAGCGCTGAAGCTTTCTTT,CASSQTGSAEAFF,TRBV4-1,TRBJ1-1,-,-
TGTGCTAGTGCCTACGGGGGGACCTACACTGAAGCTTTCTTT,CASAYGGTYTEAFF,TRBV12-5,TRBJ1-1,-,-
TGTGCCAGCAGGTCAGGCGAGCAGTACTTC,CASRSGEQYF,TRBV6-1,TRBJ2-7,-,-
TGTGCCAGCAGCCCAACCCCAACCGGGGGTACAGATACGCAGTATTTT,CASSPTPTGGTDTQYF,TRBV7-3,TRBJ2-3,-,-
TGCGCCAGCAGCCCAAGGGTGGGGATAAGGGGCCCCAGCACTGAAGCTTTCTTT,CASSPRVGIRGPSTEAFF,TRBV5-1,TRBJ1-1,-,-
TGTGCCAGCAAGTGGGGGGGACCGAACACTGAAGCTTTCTTT,CASKWGGPNTEAFF,TRBV11-3,TRBJ1-1,few,-
TGCGCCAGCAGCCAAGGACCCCAGGGGACTAGCGGGAGGAATGAGCAGTTCTTC,CASSQGPQGTSGRNEQFF,TRBV4-1,TRBJ2-1,-,TRBD2
TGTGCCATCAGTGAGTCCTGGACTAGCGGCCCTAGCTCCTACAATGAGCAGTTCTTC,CAISESWTSGPSSYNEQFF,TRBV10-3,TRBJ2-1,-,TRBD2
TGTGCCAGCTCACCACGGAACAGTGAGACGAAAGAGACCCAGTACTTC,CASSPRNSETKETQYF,TRBV18,TRBJ2-5,-,-
TGTGCCAGCAGCCCGGGTCAGAGTAACACGGAGCTGTTTTTT,CASSPGQSNTELFF,TRBV7-9,TRBJ2-2,-,-
TGTGCCAGCTCACCGGGAGGGTGGAGGAGCTCCTACAATGAGCAGTTCTTC,CASSPGGWRSSYNEQFF,TRBV18,TRBJ2-1,-,TRBD2
TGCGCCAGCAGCCAAGGGCTCCGCAATCAGCCCCAGCATTTT,CASSQGLRNQPQHF,TRBV4-3,TRBJ1-5,-,-
TGTGCCAGCTCACCGGGACAGGAGAAGGGCTACACCTTC,CASSPGQEKGYTF,TRBV18,TRBJ1-2,once,TRBD1
TGTGCCAGCAGTGTAACAGGACAGCCTTCACCCCTCCACTTT,CASSVTGQPSPLHF,TRBV2,TRBJ1-6,few,-
TGTGCCTGGAGCCGGACAGGGGGCCTTTCAAACACCATATATTTT,CAWSRTGGLSNTIYF,TRBV30,TRBJ1-3,-,TRBD1
TGTGCCAGCAGTGACTCTTCAGCGGGAGGTACAGATACGCAGTATTTT,CASSDSSAGGTDTQYF,TRBV6-4,TRBJ2-3,-,TRBD2
TGTGCCAGTAGTATCGGGGGGGAGCAGTACTTC,CASSIGGEQYF,TRBV19,TRBJ2-7,-,TRBD2